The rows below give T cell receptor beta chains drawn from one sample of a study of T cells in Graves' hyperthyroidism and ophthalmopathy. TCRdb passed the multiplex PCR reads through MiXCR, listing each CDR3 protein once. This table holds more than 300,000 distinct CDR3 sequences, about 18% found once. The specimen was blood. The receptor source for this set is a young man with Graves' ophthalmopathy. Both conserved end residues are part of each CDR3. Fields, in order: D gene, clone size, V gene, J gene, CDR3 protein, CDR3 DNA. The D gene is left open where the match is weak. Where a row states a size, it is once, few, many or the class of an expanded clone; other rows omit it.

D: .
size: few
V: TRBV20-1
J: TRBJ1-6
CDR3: CSARRTGSSYNSPLHF
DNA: TGCAGTGCTAGGAGGACGGGGAGCTCCTATAATTCACCCCTCCACTTT

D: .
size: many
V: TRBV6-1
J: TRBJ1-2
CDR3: CASRGSNRVIGYTF
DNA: TGTGCCAGCAGGGGATCCAACAGGGTAATCGGCTACACCTTC

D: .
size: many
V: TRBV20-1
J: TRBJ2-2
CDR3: CSARGPSGNTGELFF
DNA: TGCAGTGCAAGAGGGCCTTCGGGGAACACCGGGGAGCTGTTTTTT

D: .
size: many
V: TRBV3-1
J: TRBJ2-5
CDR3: CASSLYETQYF
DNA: TGTGCCAGCAGTTTGTATGAGACCCAGTACTTC

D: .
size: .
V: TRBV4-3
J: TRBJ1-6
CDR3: CASSQDRDSGRALHF
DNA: TGCGCCAGCAGCCAAGATAGGGACTCCGGGCGCGCCCTCCACTTT

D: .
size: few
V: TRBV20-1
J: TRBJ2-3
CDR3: CSARDSVATDTQYF
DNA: TGCAGTGCTAGAGATTCGGTAGCGACAGATACGCAGTATTTT

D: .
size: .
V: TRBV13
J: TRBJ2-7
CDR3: CASSTRPEAYEQYF
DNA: TGTGCCAGCAGCACCAGGCCCGAGGCCTACGAGCAGTACTTC

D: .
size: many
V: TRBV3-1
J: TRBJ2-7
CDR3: CASSTRPLEQYF
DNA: TGTGCCAGCAGCACGCGGCCCCTCGAGCAGTACTTC

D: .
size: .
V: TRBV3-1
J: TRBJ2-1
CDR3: CASSQGQDINEQFF
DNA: TGTGCCAGCAGCCAAGGACAGGACATCAATGAGCAGTTCTTC

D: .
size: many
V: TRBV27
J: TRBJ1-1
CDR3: CASSLGDLSAAFF
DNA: TGTGCCAGCAGTCTAGGAGACTTATCGGCAGCTTTCTTT

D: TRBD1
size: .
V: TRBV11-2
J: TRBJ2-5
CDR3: CASSDRDSEETQYF
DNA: TGTGCCAGCAGCGACCGGGACAGCGAAGAGACCCAGTACTTC

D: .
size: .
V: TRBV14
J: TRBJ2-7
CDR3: CASSQGLYSYEQYF
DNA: TGTGCCAGCAGCCAAGGTCTCTACAGCTACGAGCAGTACTTC

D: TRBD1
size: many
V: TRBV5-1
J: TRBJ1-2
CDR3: CASSPGTELGYTF
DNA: TGCGCCAGCAGCCCGGGGACAGAGCTTGGCTACACCTTC

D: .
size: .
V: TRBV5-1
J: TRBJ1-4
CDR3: CASRYRDSNEKLFF
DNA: TGCGCCAGCAGATACCGGGACTCTAATGAAAAACTGTTTTTT

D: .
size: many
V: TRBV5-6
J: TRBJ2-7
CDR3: CASSSLPGDYDEQYF
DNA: TGTGCCAGCAGCTCCCTTCCCGGGGATTACGACGAGCAGTACTTC

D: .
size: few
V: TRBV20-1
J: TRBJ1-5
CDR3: CSARGGTSGNQPQHF
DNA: TGCAGTGCTAGAGGGGGAACTTCAGGGAATCAGCCCCAGCATTTT

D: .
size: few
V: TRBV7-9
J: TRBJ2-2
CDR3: CASSWGPGELFF
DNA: TGTGCCAGCAGCTGGGGGCCCGGGGAGCTGTTTTTT

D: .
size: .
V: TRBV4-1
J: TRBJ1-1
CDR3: CASGLGRLNTEAFF
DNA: TGCGCCAGCGGCCTGGGACGTCTGAACACTGAAGCTTTCTTT

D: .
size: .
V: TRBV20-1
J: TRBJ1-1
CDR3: CSARVGGKLNSGRDFGAFF
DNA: TGCAGTGCTAGAGTGGGGGGGAAGCTAAACTCCGGTCGCGATTTCGGAGCTTTCTTT

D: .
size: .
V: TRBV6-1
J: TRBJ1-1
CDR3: CASSEGTMGGGTEAFF
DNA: TGTGCCAGCAGTGAAGGGACGATGGGGGGCGGCACTGAAGCTTTCTTT

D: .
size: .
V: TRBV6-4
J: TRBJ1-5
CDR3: CASRSGLWQPQHF
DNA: TGTGCCAGCAGATCAGGCCTATGGCAGCCCCAGCATTTT

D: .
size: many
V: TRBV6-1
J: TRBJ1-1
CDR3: CASSPRAGRFTEAFF
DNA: TGTGCCAGCAGTCCCCGAGCGGGGCGCTTCACTGAAGCTTTCTTT

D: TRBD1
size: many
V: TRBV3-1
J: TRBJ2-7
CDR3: CASSHVPTGQKDEQYF
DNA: TGTGCCAGCAGCCACGTCCCGACGGGACAGAAGGACGAGCAGTACTTC

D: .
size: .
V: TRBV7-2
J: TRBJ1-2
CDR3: CASSPGAGLNYGYTF
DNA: TGTGCCAGCAGCCCCGGGGCCGGACTTAACTATGGCTACACCTTC

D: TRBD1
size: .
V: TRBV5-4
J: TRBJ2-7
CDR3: CASSLGQGDSYEQYF
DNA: TGTGCCAGCAGCTTGGGACAGGGTGACTCCTACGAGCAGTACTTC

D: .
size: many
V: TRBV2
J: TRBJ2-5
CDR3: CASSENGRGETQYF
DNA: TGTGCCAGCAGTGAAAACGGGAGAGGAGAGACCCAGTACTTC

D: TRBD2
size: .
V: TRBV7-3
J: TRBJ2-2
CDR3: CAGSRLRGEDTGELFF
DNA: TGTGCCGGCAGCCGTCTCCGGGGGGAGGACACCGGGGAGCTGTTTTTT

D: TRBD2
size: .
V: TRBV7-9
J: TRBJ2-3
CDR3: CASSRDSSGGGFADTQYF
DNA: TGTGCCAGCAGTCGGGACTCTAGCGGGGGGGGATTCGCAGATACGCAGTATTTT

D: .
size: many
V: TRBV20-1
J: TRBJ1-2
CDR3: CSARDRRSGGYTF
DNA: TGCAGTGCTAGAGATCGCAGGTCCGGTGGCTACACCTTC

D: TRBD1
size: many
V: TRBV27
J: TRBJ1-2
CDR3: CASSLDRGGSYTF
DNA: TGTGCCAGCAGTTTAGACAGGGGTGGGAGCTACACCTTC

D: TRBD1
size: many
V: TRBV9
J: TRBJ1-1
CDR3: CASRNDREPNTEAFF
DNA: TGTGCCAGCAGGAACGACAGGGAACCGAACACTGAAGCTTTCTTT

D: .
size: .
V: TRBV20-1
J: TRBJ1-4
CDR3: CSARDQIGALDITNEKLFF
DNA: TGCAGTGCTAGAGATCAGATCGGGGCCTTAGACATTACGAATGAAAAACTGTTTTTT

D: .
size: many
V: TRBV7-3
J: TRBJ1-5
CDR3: CASSSQTAYSNQPQHF
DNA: TGTGCCAGCAGCTCACAAACAGCTTATAGCAATCAGCCCCAGCATTTT

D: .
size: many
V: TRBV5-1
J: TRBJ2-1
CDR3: CASSPDEREQFF
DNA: TGCGCCAGCAGCCCGGACGAGCGGGAGCAGTTCTTC

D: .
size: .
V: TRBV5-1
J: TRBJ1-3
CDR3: CASAELEGSGNTIYF
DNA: TGCGCCAGCGCAGAACTCGAGGGCTCTGGAAACACCATATATTTT

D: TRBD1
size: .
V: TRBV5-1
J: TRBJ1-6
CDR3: CASSFDGAGGSPLHF
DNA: TGCGCCAGCAGCTTTGATGGAGCAGGGGGTTCACCCCTCCACTTT

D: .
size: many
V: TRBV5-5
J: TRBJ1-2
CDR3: CASSLDRNPPGGYTF
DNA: TGTGCCAGCAGCTTAGACCGCAACCCGCCTGGTGGCTACACCTTC

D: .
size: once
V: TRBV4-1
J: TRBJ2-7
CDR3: CASSQPGTYSSYEQYF
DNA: TGCGCCAGCAGCCAACCCGGGACATATAGCTCCTACGAGCAGTACTTC

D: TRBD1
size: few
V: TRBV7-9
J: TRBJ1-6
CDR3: CASSPGDRENSPLHF
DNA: TGTGCCAGCAGCCCCGGGGACAGGGAAAATTCACCCCTCCACTTT

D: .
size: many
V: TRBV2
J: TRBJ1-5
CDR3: CASRADGDNQPQHF
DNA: TGTGCCAGCCGTGCGGACGGGGACAATCAGCCCCAGCATTTT

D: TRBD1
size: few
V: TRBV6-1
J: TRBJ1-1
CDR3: CASRGTGAGYTEAFF
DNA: TGTGCCAGCAGGGGGACAGGGGCAGGGTACACTGAAGCTTTCTTT

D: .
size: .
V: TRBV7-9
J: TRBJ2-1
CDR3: CASSLALNNEQFF
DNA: TGTGCCAGCAGCTTGGCACTGAACAATGAGCAGTTCTTC

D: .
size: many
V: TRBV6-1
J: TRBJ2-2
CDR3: CASSFTPLLELFF
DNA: TGTGCCAGCAGTTTTACCCCTCTTCTCGAGCTGTTTTTT

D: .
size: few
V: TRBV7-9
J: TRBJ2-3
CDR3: CASSLRAESTDTQYF
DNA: TGTGCCAGCAGCTTGAGGGCGGAAAGCACAGATACGCAGTATTTT

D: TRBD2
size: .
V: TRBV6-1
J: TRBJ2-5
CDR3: CASSETASGGETQYF
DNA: TGTGCCAGCAGTGAAACGGCTAGCGGGGGAGAGACCCAGTACTTC

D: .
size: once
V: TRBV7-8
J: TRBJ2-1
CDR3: CASSRSDTDEQFF
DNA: TGTGCCAGCAGCCGGTCTGACACGGATGAGCAGTTCTTC

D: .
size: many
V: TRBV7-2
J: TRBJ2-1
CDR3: CASSPRRAGAYNEQFF
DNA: TGTGCCAGCAGCCCCCGTCGGGCGGGGGCATACAATGAGCAGTTCTTC

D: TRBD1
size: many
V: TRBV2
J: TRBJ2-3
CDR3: CASSASNGRGRGNTQYF
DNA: TGTGCCAGCAGCGCCTCTAATGGAAGGGGGCGCGGAAATACGCAGTATTTT

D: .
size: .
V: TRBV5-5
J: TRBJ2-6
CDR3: CASSWDRADLTF
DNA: TGTGCCAGCAGCTGGGATCGGGCGGACCTGACTTTC

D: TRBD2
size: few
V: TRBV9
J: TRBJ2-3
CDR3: CASSKYRRGGRTDTQYF
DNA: TGTGCCAGCAGCAAATATCGGCGGGGGGGCCGGACAGATACGCAGTATTTT

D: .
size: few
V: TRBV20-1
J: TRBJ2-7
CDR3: CSAPLTANYEQYF
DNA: TGCAGTGCCCCCCTGACAGCCAACTACGAGCAGTACTTC

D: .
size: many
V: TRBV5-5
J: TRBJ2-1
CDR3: CASSLPGDNEQFF
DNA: TGTGCCAGCAGCTTGCCGGGGGACAATGAGCAGTTCTTC

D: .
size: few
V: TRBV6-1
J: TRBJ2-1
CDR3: CASMNYNEQFF
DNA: TGTGCCAGCATGAATTACAATGAGCAGTTCTTC

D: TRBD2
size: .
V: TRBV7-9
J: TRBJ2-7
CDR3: CASSFGGDYEQYF
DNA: TGTGCCAGCAGCTTCGGGGGGGATTACGAGCAGTACTTC